The next 19 T cell receptor beta chains were all read from a single sample in a study of CD8+CD57+ T cells in acquired aplastic anemia. Using genomic DNA as the template, TCR beta VDJ and CDR3 profiling was carried out. TCRdb itself ran the reads through MiXCR, one entry per CDR3 protein. The sample comprises about 290,000 distinct CDR3 sequences, 56% of which are singletons, and approximately 1.2% rests with the top ten. An expansion of CD8+CD57+ cells by flow cytometry had been shown in patients chosen for sequencing. Material: sorted CD4+, CD8+, or CD8+CD57+ T cells (not recorded which) from PBMCs. These receptors were collected from a human donor with aplastic anemia.

The rearrangement joins TRBV5-5 to TRBJ2-1; D is uncertain. Per the germline V gene, CDR1 is SGHKS and CDR2 is YYEKEE (reference sequence). The CDR3 totals 12 residues. V lost 0 bases and J 4 bases, leaving 2 bases between the germline ends. In nucleotides, the CDR3 is TGTGCCAGCAGCTTGGCGTACAATGAGCAGTTCTTC. Translation: CASSLAYNEQFF.

This sequence joins TRBV6-5 and TRBJ1-1; a possible D gene is TRBD1 (5 bases). Germline-derived CDR1 and CDR2 are MNHEY and SVGAGI. The CDR3 is 12 amino acids. V dropped 6 bases and J dropped 13 bases, with 18 bases sitting between them. CDR3 sequence reads: CASSSDRRSDFF. The CDR3 region has the DNA TGTGCCAGCAGCTCTGACAGACGATCAGATTTCTTT.

V and J are TRBV19 and TRBJ1-1; no firm D call. The CDR3 totals 14 residues. In germline, CDR1 is LNHDA, CDR2 SQIVND (reference sequence). The ends were cut back, 0 bases at V and 1 base at J, with 6 bases in the middle. CDR3 region: CASSIDAGNTEAFF. Written as DNA, the CDR3 is TGTGCCAGTAGTATAGATGCCGGGAACACTGAAGCTTTCTTT.

The chain joins TRBV12-3 or TRBV12-4 to TRBJ2-1; 9 nucleotides agree with TRBD2. This CDR3 spans 16 amino acids. Trimming took 3 bases from V and 2 from J; bases not matched to a gene: 5. This chain's CDR3 is CASSFSGSRAYNEQFF. The DNA of the CDR3 is TGTGCCAGCAGTTTTAGCGGGAGCCGTGCCTACAATGAGCAGTTCTTC.

The sample holds many counts of this clonotype. This chain joins TRBV25-1 and TRBJ2-7; no definite D call. Trimming cost V 1 base and J 0 bases, with 10 bases left between them. CDR1 is MGHDK and CDR2 is SYGVNS in the germline V gene. The CDR3 runs 15 residues. The CDR3 DNA is TGTGCCAGCAGTGAATCGCGACCGTCCTCCTACGAGCAGTACTTC. It is translated as CASSESRPSSYEQYF.

The chain uses TRBV20-1 and TRBJ2-5, with 7 bases identical to TRBD2. CDR1 is DFQATT and CDR2 is SNEGSKA in the germline V gene (reference sequence). This CDR3 is 14 amino acids long. V trimming: 7 bases; J trimming: 4 bases; junction bases outside the gene matches: 12. The DNA of the CDR3 is TGCAGTGTTCGGAGGCGGGAGCGTGGAGAGACCCAGTACTTC. This encodes CSVRRRERGETQYF.

The chain joins TRBV5-4 to TRBJ1-3; weak D call: TRBD1 (5 bases). This CDR3 is built from 15 residues. The V end lost 0 bases, the J end lost 8 bases, and 15 bases lay between the germline ends. Per germline, CDR1 SGHNT and CDR2 YYREEE (reference sequence). CDR3: CASSLDGAYGYTIYF. DNA for the CDR3: TGTGCCAGCAGCTTGGACGGGGCCTATGGCTACACCATATATTTT.

The chain is built from TRBV7-9 and TRBJ1-5; D uncertain. The germline V and J ends were trimmed by 0 bases and 6 bases, with 12 bases remaining between them. This CDR3 is built from 15 residues. Germline values: CDR1 SEHNR, CDR2 FQNEAQ (reference sequence). The CDR3: CASSLAGLKGQPQHF. The DNA for the CDR3 is TGTGCCAGCAGCTTAGCGGGTTTGAAAGGTCAGCCCCAGCATTTT.

The chain carries TRBV6-1 and TRBJ1-6, with TRBD1 matching 7 bases. Germline V gene lookup returns CDR1 MNHNS and CDR2 SASEGT. With V trimmed by 7 bases and J by 10 bases, 7 bases remained unmatched. The CDR3 loop spans 13 amino acids. The CDR3 reads CASNPQGGSPLHF. In DNA form, the CDR3 reads TGTGCCAGCAATCCGCAGGGGGGATCACCCCTCCACTTT.

As concerns this clonotype: One end of the junction fails to match germline, which may point to a read error. The chain uses TRBV24-1 and TRBJ1-1, with D possibly TRBD1 on 5 matching bases. The germline V gene encodes CDR1 KGHDR and CDR2 SFDVKD. This CDR3 has 13 amino acids. CDR3 sequence: CATSEPDSREALF. The CDR3 nucleotides are TGTGCCACCAGTGAGCCAGACAGCCGGGAAGCTCTCTTT.

The chain couples TRBV7-8 to TRBJ2-7; D perhaps matches TRBD2 (6 bases). V was pared by 8 bases and J by 0 bases, with 8 bases between. Germline V gives CDR1 SGHVS, CDR2 FQNEAQ. The CDR3 has 12 amino acids. The CDR3 protein is CASGDFSYEQYF. CDR3 DNA: TGTGCCAGCGGGGACTTCTCCTACGAGCAGTACTTC. The variable domain in full, completed from reference TRBV7-8 and TRBJ2-7, reads GAGVSQSPRYKVAKRGQDVALRCDPISGHVSLFWYQQALGQGPEFLTYFQNEAQLDKSGLPSDRFFAERPEGSVSTLKIQRTQQEDSAVYLCASGDFSYEQYFGPGTRLTVT.

This clonotype has ten or more counts. The chain recombines TRBV3-1 with TRBJ2-3; a weak D match, TRBD2 (6 bases). Deletions cut 4 bases from V and 0 bases from J, with 17 bases between. The CDR3 is 17 residues long. From germline, CDR1 is LGHDT and CDR2 YNNKEL (reference sequence). The CDR3: CASSPGLDTSSTDTQYF. CDR3 in DNA: TGTGCCAGCAGCCCGGGACTGGATACCTCTAGCACAGATACGCAGTATTTT.

This clonotype was counted many times. The rearrangement uses TRBV6-1 and TRBJ1-6; TRBD1 agrees at 9 bases. V shed 6 bases, J shed 7 bases, and the junction held 10 bases outside the gene matches. The CDR3 has 16 residues. CDR1 and CDR2 (germline): MNHNS, SASEGT. CDR3 bases: TGTGCCAGCAGGACACAGGGGGCGCCTCTAAATTCACCCCTCCACTTT. It is translated as CASRTQGAPLNSPLHF.

Points on this clonotype: A read error is likely, as this CDR3 ends without the conserved phenylalanine or tryptophan. This chain connects TRBV10-1 to TRBJ2-7; 10 nucleotides match TRBD2. The CDR3 length is 16 residues. With V trimmed by 8 bases and J by 0 bases, 10 bases remained unmatched. The germline gives CDR1 WNHNN, CDR2 SYGVQD (reference sequence). In DNA, the CDR3 is TGCGCCAGCTCACCCAGCGGGAGGGATTACTCCTACGAGCAGTACTCC. As protein: CASSPSGRDYSYEQYS.

This clonotype appeared many times. The J gene is TRBJ2-3, the V gene TRBV5-8; 10 bases map to TRBD2. V trimming: 1 base; J trimming: 2 bases; junction bases outside the gene matches: 4. Germline CDR1 and CDR2: SGHTS and YDEGEE. CDR3 length equals 16 residues. CDR3 sequence (DNA): TGTGCCAGCAGCTTGATACTAGCGGGACCCACAGATACGCAGTATTTT. Translating it yields CASSLILAGPTDTQYF.

In its sample, this clonotype was seen many times. The V call is TRBV4-1, the J call TRBJ2-3; 11 positions match TRBD2. Per the germline V gene, CDR1 is MGHRA and CDR2 is YSYEKL. V gave up 1 base and J gave up 1 base; unmatched junction bases: 10. The CDR3 spans 19 residues. CDR3 sequence: CASSQAAGLAAAGTDTQYF. The CDR3 region has the DNA TGCGCCAGCAGCCAAGCAGCGGGACTAGCGGCGGCCGGCACAGATACGCAGTATTTT.

In its sample, this clonotype was seen many times. This chain links TRBV12-3 or TRBV12-4 with TRBJ2-5; possible D gene TRBD1, 6 bases. The V end was cut by 4 bases, the J end by 6 bases, with 18 bases between. This CDR3 region has 15 residues. This CDR3 is CASSSAGGGVKTQYF. The CDR3 DNA sequence: TGTGCCAGCAGTTCTGCTGGTGGGGGCGTGAAGACCCAGTACTTC.

This clonotype appeared many times. The genes are TRBV5-1 and TRBJ2-3, with D perhaps matching TRBD1 (5 bases). Trimming pared 0 bases from V and 0 bases from J, leaving 11 bases between. Germline CDR1 SGHRS, CDR2 YFSETQ. This CDR3 region has 16 residues. In DNA, the CDR3 is TGCGCCAGCAGCTTGGAGGGGTCCACTAGCACAGATACGCAGTATTTT. This encodes CASSLEGSTSTDTQYF.

The chain couples TRBV9 to TRBJ1-5, with D uncertain. Looked up from germline, CDR1 is SGDLS and CDR2 is YYNGEE. The V gene lost 4 bases and the J gene lost 3 bases, with 8 bases spanning the gap. The CDR3 contains 13 residues. CDR3 sequence (DNA): TGTGCCAGCAGCCGCGGCAACAATCAGCCCCAGCATTTT. Translation gives CASSRGNNQPQHF.